This is a list of T cell receptor beta chains from one sample in a study of control samples from healthy donors and cancer patients. Clones were read by immunoSEQ multiplex PCR, and TCRdb kept only the in-frame ones, dropping some. Of some 130,000 clones in the sample, roughly 90% were seen once. Material: blood. The receptor set was obtained from a woman in her forties or fifties in good health. Each CDR3 is given with its conserved first and last residue. Fields, in order: clone size, V gene, J gene, D gene, CDR3 protein, CDR3 DNA. D genes are given only for firm matches. Clone size appears in some rows only: once, few, many, or a class for an expanded clone.

clone size: .; V gene: TRBV28; J gene: TRBJ1-4; D gene: .; CDR3 protein: CASSLVNEKLFF; CDR3 DNA: TGTGCCAGCAGTTTAGTTAATGAAAAACTGTTTTTT
clone size: .; V gene: TRBV2; J gene: TRBJ1-5; D gene: TRBD1; CDR3 protein: CASSQTGKGPQHF; CDR3 DNA: TGTGCCAGCAGCCAGACAGGGAAGGGGCCCCAGCATTTT
clone size: .; V gene: TRBV9; J gene: TRBJ1-2; D gene: .; CDR3 protein: CASSVVRGGYTF; CDR3 DNA: TGTGCCAGCAGCGTAGTGCGGGGAGGCTACACCTTC
clone size: .; V gene: TRBV30; J gene: TRBJ2-7; D gene: .; CDR3 protein: CAWGSSYEQYF; CDR3 DNA: TGTGCCTGGGGTAGCTCCTACGAGCAGTACTTC
clone size: once; V gene: TRBV7-8; J gene: TRBJ2-3; D gene: .; CDR3 protein: CASGGSSTDTQYF; CDR3 DNA: TGTGCCAGCGGGGGGTCTAGCACAGATACGCAGTATTTT
clone size: .; V gene: TRBV11-2; J gene: TRBJ2-1; D gene: .; CDR3 protein: CASSSGAGLSSYNEQFF; CDR3 DNA: TGTGCCAGCAGCTCCGGGGCGGGGCTAAGCTCCTACAATGAGCAGTTCTTC
clone size: .; V gene: TRBV5-1; J gene: TRBJ2-3; D gene: .; CDR3 protein: CASSLLGVATDTQYF; CDR3 DNA: TGCGCCAGCAGCTTGCTGGGGGTTGCCACAGATACGCAGTATTTT
clone size: .; V gene: TRBV7-9; J gene: TRBJ2-4; D gene: .; CDR3 protein: CASSLEGGSQYF; CDR3 DNA: TGTGCCAGCAGCTTAGAGGGTGGGAGCCAGTACTTC
clone size: .; V gene: TRBV3-1/TRBV3-2; J gene: TRBJ1-1; D gene: .; CDR3 protein: CASTPRASTEAFF; CDR3 DNA: TGTGCCAGCACCCCAAGGGCTTCCACTGAAGCTTTCTTT
clone size: .; V gene: TRBV7-9; J gene: TRBJ2-4; D gene: TRBD1; CDR3 protein: CASSSPDRVAKNIQYF; CDR3 DNA: TGTGCCAGCAGCTCCCCGGACAGGGTAGCCAAAAACATTCAGTACTTC
clone size: once; V gene: TRBV5-1; J gene: TRBJ2-5; D gene: TRBD2; CDR3 protein: CASSPGGAGAQETQYF; CDR3 DNA: TGCGCCAGCAGCCCCGGTGGGGCGGGAGCCCAAGAGACCCAGTACTTC
clone size: .; V gene: TRBV29-1; J gene: TRBJ1-2; D gene: .; CDR3 protein: CSAEHQGDGYTF; CDR3 DNA: TGCAGCGCCGAGCATCAAGGGGACGGCTACACCTTC
clone size: .; V gene: TRBV4-1; J gene: TRBJ1-2; D gene: TRBD1; CDR3 protein: CASSQDYRDRPWGYTF; CDR3 DNA: TGCGCCAGCAGCCAAGATTACCGGGACAGGCCTTGGGGCTACACCTTC
clone size: .; V gene: TRBV29-1; J gene: TRBJ1-2; D gene: .; CDR3 protein: CSVELENIPNLYGYTF; CDR3 DNA: TGCAGCGTTGAATTGGAGAACATTCCAAATCTGTATGGCTACACCTTC
clone size: .; V gene: TRBV27; J gene: TRBJ1-2; D gene: .; CDR3 protein: CASGQYLNYGYTF; CDR3 DNA: TGTGCCAGCGGACAGTACCTTAACTATGGCTACACCTTC
clone size: .; V gene: TRBV2; J gene: TRBJ2-1; D gene: TRBD2; CDR3 protein: CASRTTSGNYNEQFF; CDR3 DNA: TGTGCCAGCAGGACTACTAGCGGGAACTACAATGAGCAGTTCTTC
clone size: .; V gene: TRBV2; J gene: TRBJ2-4; D gene: TRBD2; CDR3 protein: CASSPMTSGGKNIQYF; CDR3 DNA: TGTGCCAGCAGTCCTATGACTAGCGGGGGGAAAAACATTCAGTACTTC
clone size: .; V gene: TRBV30; J gene: TRBJ2-3; D gene: TRBD2; CDR3 protein: CAWSPGTSGRTDTQYF; CDR3 DNA: TGTGCCTGGAGCCCCGGGACTAGCGGGAGGACAGATACGCAGTATTTT
clone size: .; V gene: TRBV12-3/TRBV12-4; J gene: TRBJ2-7; D gene: .; CDR3 protein: CASSLVYEQYF; CDR3 DNA: TGTGCCAGCAGTTTAGTGTACGAGCAGTACTTC
clone size: .; V gene: TRBV5-4; J gene: TRBJ1-2; D gene: TRBD1; CDR3 protein: CASSVAGQGYGYTF; CDR3 DNA: TGTGCCAGCAGCGTGGCGGGACAGGGTTATGGCTACACCTTC
clone size: .; V gene: TRBV4-2; J gene: TRBJ2-2; D gene: TRBD2; CDR3 protein: CASSQMGTSHTGELFF; CDR3 DNA: TGTGCCAGCAGCCAAATGGGGACTAGTCACACCGGGGAGCTGTTTTTT
clone size: .; V gene: TRBV5-6; J gene: TRBJ2-1; D gene: .; CDR3 protein: CASSNSPEGKGNEQFF; CDR3 DNA: TGTGCCAGCAGCAACTCCCCGGAGGGGAAGGGGAATGAGCAGTTCTTC